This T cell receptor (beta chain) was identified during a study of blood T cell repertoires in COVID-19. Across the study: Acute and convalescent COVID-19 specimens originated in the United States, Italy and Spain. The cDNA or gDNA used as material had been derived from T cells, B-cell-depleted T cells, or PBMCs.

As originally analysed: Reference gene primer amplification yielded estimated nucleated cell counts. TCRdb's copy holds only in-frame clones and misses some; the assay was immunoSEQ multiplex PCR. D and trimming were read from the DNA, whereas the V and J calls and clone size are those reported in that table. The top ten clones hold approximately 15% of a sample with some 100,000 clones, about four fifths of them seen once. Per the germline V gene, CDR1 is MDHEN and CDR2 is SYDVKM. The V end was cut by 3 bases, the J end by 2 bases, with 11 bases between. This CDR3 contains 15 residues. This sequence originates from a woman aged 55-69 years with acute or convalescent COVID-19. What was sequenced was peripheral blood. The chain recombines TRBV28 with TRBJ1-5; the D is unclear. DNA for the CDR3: TGTGCCAGCAGTTTCTTTGGTGGAGGCAATCAGCCCCAGCATTTT. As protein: CASSFFGGGNQPQHF.